This T cell receptor beta chain was profiled in a study of T cells after yellow fever vaccination. This clonotype showed up many times. CDR1 is SGHRS and CDR2 is YFSETQ in the germline V gene. V was pared by 6 bases and J by 0 bases, with 4 bases of the junction left unmatched. The length of the CDR3 is 14 residues. They built TCR cDNA with 5'RACE template switching, a step that put in a universal primer site and UMIs. From the 5' RACE reads, TCRdb called clonotypes with MiXCR, one entry per CDR3 protein. The table lists about 160,000 distinct CDR3 sequences, 6% to 7.5% of them singletons, with roughly 2.5% in the top ten.

The chain employs TRBV5-1 and TRBJ2-7; 9 bases align to TRBD1. The source material was CD4+ T cells sorted from PBMCs, sampled 5 days after the first yellow fever vaccination. The sequence was obtained from a man in his late teens or twenties who received the YFV17D yellow fever vaccine. CDR3 protein: CASNGQGSSYEQYF. The DNA for the CDR3 is TGCGCCAGCAACGGACAGGGGAGCTCCTACGAGCAGTACTTC. The variable domain in full, with the rest retrieved from reference TRBV5-1 and TRBJ2-7, is KAGVTQTPRYLIKTRGQQVTLSCSPISGHRSVSWYQQTPGQGLQFLFEYFSETQRNKGNFPGRFSGRQFSNSRSEMNVSTLELGDSALYLCASNGQGSSYEQYFGPGTRLTVT.